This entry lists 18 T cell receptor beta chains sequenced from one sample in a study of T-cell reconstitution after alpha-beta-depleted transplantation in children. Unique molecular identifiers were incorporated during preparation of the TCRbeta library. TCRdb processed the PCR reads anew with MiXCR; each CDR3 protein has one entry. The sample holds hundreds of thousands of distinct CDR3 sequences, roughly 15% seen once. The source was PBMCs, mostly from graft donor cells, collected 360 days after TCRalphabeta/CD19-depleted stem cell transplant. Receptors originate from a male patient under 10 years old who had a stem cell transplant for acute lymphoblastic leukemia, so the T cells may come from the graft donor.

For the CDR3, the DNA is TGTGCCAGCAGTCCCAGATCGGGGGACCCTCCTTGGAATGAGCAGTTCTTC. It translates to CASSPRSGDPPWNEQFF. This chain joins TRBV12-3 or TRBV12-4 and TRBJ2-1; perhaps TRBD2 as D (6 bases). Trimming removed 5 bases at V and 7 bases at J, with 24 bases between. The CDR3 totals 17 residues.

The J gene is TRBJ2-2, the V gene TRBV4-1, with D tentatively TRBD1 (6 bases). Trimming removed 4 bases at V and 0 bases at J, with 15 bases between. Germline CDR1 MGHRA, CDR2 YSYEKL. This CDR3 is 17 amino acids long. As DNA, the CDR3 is TGCGCCAGCAGCCGGGAAACCGGGACATCGAACACCGGGGAGCTGTTTTTT. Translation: CASSRETGTSNTGELFF.

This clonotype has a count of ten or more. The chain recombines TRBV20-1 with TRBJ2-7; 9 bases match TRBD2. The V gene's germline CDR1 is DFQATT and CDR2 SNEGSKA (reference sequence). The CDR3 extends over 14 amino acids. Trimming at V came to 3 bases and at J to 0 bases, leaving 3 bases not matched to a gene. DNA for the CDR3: TGCAGTGCTAGGACTAGCGGCCTCTCCTACGAGCAGTACTTC. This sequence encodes CSARTSGLSYEQYF.

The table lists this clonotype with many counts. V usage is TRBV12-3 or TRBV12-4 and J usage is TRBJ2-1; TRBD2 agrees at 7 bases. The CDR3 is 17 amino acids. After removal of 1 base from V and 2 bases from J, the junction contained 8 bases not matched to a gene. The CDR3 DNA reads TGTGCCAGCAGTTTAGGCACTAGCGTCTGGACCTACAATGAGCAGTTCTTC. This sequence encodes CASSLGTSVWTYNEQFF.

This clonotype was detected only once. The CDR3 region is CASRFVVGRADEQFF. The CDR3 nucleotides are TGTGCAAGTCGCTTCGTGGTTGGGAGGGCCGATGAGCAGTTCTTC. The V call is TRBV12-2, the J call TRBJ2-1; the D segment call TRBD2 is taken from the table without a DNA check. TRBV12-2 is tagged as a pseudogene. This CDR3 contains 15 residues.

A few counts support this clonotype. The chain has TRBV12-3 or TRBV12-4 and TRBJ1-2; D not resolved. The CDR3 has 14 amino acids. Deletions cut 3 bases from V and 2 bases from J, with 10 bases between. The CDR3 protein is CASSFFAGNYGYTF. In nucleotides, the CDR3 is TGTGCCAGCAGTTTTTTCGCAGGCAACTATGGCTACACCTTC.

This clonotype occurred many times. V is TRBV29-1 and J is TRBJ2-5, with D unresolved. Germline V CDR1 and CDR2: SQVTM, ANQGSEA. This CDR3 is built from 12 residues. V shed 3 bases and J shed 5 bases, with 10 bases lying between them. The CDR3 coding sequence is TGCAGCGTTGATCTCGACGGGGAGACCCAGTACTTC. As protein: CSVDLDGETQYF.

Written as DNA, the CDR3 is TGCGCCAGCAGCCAAACCTATGAGGGTCGCAACGTCCTGACTTTC. Protein product: CASSQTYEGRNVLTF. This chain joins TRBV4-1 and TRBJ2-6, with D perhaps matching TRBD2 (5 bases). Germline V gives CDR1 MGHRA, CDR2 YSYEKL. The V gene lost 2 bases and the J gene lost 9 bases, with 14 bases spanning the gap. CDR3 size: 15 residues.

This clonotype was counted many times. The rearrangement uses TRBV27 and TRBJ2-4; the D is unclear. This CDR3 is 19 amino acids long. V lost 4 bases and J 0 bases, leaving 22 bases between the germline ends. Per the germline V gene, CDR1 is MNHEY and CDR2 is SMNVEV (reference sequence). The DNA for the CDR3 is TGTGCCAGCAGTTCAAACCCGATGGGTTTTCGAATAGCCAAAAACATTCAGTACTTC. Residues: CASSSNPMGFRIAKNIQYF.

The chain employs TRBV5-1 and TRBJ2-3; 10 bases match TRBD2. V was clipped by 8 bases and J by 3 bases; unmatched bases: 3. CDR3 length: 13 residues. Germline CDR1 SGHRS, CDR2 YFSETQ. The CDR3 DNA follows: TGCGCCAGTGGACTAGCGGAGACAGATACGCAGTATTTT. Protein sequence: CASGLAETDTQYF.

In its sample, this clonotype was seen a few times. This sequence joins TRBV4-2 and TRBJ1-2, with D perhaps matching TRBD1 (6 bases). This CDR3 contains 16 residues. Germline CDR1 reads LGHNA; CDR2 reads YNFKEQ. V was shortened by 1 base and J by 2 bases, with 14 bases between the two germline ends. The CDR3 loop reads CASSQVTGQINYGYTF. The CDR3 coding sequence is TGTGCCAGCAGCCAAGTAACAGGACAGATCAACTATGGCTACACCTTC.

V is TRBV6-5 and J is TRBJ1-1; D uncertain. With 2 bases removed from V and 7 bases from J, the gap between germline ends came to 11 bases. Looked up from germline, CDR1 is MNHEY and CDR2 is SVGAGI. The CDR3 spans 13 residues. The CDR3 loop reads CASSYAGWSEAFF. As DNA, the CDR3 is TGTGCCAGCAGTTACGCGGGGTGGAGTGAAGCTTTCTTT.

CDR3 residues: CASSSAGLYYEQYF. CDR3 nucleotides: TGTGCCAGTAGTAGCGCAGGATTATACTACGAGCAGTACTTC. This rearrangement joins TRBV19 to TRBJ2-7, with D unclear. CDR3 length: 14 amino acids. Between the trimmed V and J ends, which lost 4 bases and 3 bases, there was a span of 13 bases. Germline V gene lookup returns CDR1 LNHDA and CDR2 SQIVND (reference sequence).

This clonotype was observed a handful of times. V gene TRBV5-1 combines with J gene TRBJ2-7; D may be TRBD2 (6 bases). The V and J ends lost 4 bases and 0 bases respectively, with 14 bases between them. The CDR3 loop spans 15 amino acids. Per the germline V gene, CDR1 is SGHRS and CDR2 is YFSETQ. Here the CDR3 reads CASSTAGSSSYEQYF. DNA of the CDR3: TGCGCCAGCAGCACAGCCGGGAGCAGCTCCTACGAGCAGTACTTC.

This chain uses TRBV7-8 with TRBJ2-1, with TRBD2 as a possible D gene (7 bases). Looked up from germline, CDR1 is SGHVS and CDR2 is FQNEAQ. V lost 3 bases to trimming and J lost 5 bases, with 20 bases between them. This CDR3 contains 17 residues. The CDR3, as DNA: TGTGCCAGCAGCTTCAACTTGAAGGGGGGAGGGAACAATGAGCAGTTCTTC. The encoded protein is CASSFNLKGGGNNEQFF.

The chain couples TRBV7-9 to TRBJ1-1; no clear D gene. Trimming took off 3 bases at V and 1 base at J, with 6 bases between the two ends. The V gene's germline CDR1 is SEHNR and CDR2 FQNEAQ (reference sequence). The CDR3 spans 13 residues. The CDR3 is CASSFAENTEAFF. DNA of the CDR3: TGTGCCAGCAGCTTCGCAGAGAACACTGAAGCTTTCTTT.

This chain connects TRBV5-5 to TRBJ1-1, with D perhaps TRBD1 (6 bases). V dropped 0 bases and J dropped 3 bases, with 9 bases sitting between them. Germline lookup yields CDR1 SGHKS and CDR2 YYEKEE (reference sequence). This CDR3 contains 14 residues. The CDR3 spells CASSLADSYTEAFF. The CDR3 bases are TGTGCCAGCAGCTTGGCGGACAGCTACACTGAAGCTTTCTTT. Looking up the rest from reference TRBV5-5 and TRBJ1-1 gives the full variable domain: DAGVTQSPTHLIKTRGQQVTLRCSPISGHKSVSWYQQVLGQGPQFIFQYYEKEERGRGNFPDRFSARQFPNYSSELNVNALLLGDSALYLCASSLADSYTEAFFGQGTRLTVV.

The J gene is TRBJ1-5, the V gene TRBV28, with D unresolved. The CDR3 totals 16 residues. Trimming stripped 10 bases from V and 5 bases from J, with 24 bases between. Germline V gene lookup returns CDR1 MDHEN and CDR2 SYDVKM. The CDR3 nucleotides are TGTGCCACGCGCGCGGGAGAGGGTCTCCTCGATCAGCCCCAGCATTTT. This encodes CATRAGEGLLDQPQHF.